A selection of T cell receptor beta chains follows, all from one sample in a study of T cell responses to AZD1222 COVID-19 vaccine. The repertoire was sequenced with immunoSEQ multiplex PCR; TCRdb's copy has only in-frame clones and lacks some. The sample has 93,000 or so clones, less than 95% seen once. This specimen was peripheral blood, taken on day 0 of AZD1222 vaccination. Every receptor here comes from an adult in good health. Both conserved end residues are part of each CDR3. D genes are given only for firm matches. Part of the rows lack a size; the others show once, few, many or a class for expanded clones.

TRBV5-8,-,TRBJ1-6,once,TGTGCCAGCACCTTGAATCAGGGTTCACCCCTCCACTTT,CASTLNQGSPLHF
TRBV7-9,TRBD1,TRBJ1-5,-,TGTGCCAGCAGCGAGACAGGGGGTGACAATCAGCCCCAGCATTTT,CASSETGGDNQPQHF
TRBV28,TRBD1,TRBJ2-3,once,TGTGCCAGCACGGGCAGGGGGCAGGGAAGAGATACGCAGTATTTT,CASTGRGQGRDTQYF
TRBV18,TRBD1,TRBJ2-4,-,TGTGCCAGCTCGCCCGGGACAGCCGAAAACATTCAGTACTTC,CASSPGTAENIQYF
TRBV5-4,TRBD1,TRBJ1-6,-,TGTGCCAGCAGCTTGGATTGGGGACAGGGAAATTCACCCCTCCACTTT,CASSLDWGQGNSPLHF
TRBV3-1/TRBV3-2,-,TRBJ1-3,-,TGTGCCAGCAGCCCCGGGGGGCTTGGAAACACCATATATTTT,CASSPGGLGNTIYF
TRBV4-3,-,TRBJ2-7,-,TGCGCCAGCAGCCCCAACATTGGAACACGGTACGAGCAGTACTTC,CASSPNIGTRYEQYF
TRBV7-9,-,TRBJ2-2,-,TGTGCCAGCAGCTTGCAGTTTCCCGGGGAGCTGTTTTTT,CASSLQFPGELFF
TRBV12-5,-,TRBJ2-3,-,TGTGCTAGTGGTTTGGTAGGAATTAGCCCGGACACAGATACGCAGTATTTT,CASGLVGISPDTDTQYF
TRBV4-1,-,TRBJ1-1,-,TGCGCCAGCAGCCAACCGGGACTTGTGTACACTGAAGCTTTCTTT,CASSQPGLVYTEAFF
TRBV5-5,-,TRBJ1-3,-,TGTGCCAGCAGCTTGACTTCGGGACCTTACTCTGGAAACACCATATATTTT,CASSLTSGPYSGNTIYF
TRBV4-2,TRBD2,TRBJ2-7,-,TGTGCCAGCAGCCAAGAGGGACTAGCGGCATCGAAGCAGTACTTC,CASSQEGLAASKQYF
TRBV6-5,-,TRBJ2-7,few,TGTGCCAGCAGTTACGGGGTCAAGCAGTACTTC,CASSYGVKQYF
TRBV5-5,-,TRBJ2-6,-,TGTGCCAGCAGCTTAGGCTTTGGCTCTGGGGCCAACGTCCTGACTTTC,CASSLGFGSGANVLTF
TRBV30,-,TRBJ1-3,-,TGTGCCTGGAGTACCTGGGGCCACTCTGGAAACACCATATATTTT,CAWSTWGHSGNTIYF
TRBV4-1,TRBD1,TRBJ2-7,-,TGCGCCAGCAGCCAAGGCGACAGGGGATACGGGCAGTACTTC,CASSQGDRGYGQYF
TRBV6-5,-,TRBJ1-1,-,TGTGCCAGCAGTAGGAACACTGAAGCTTTCTTT,CASSRNTEAFF
TRBV28,TRBD1,TRBJ2-7,-,TGTGCCAGCAGCCTGACAGGGCATCCCTTCGAGCAGTACTTC,CASSLTGHPFEQYF
TRBV7-8,-,TRBJ1-5,-,TGTGCCAGCAGCTTAGCTAAGAATCAGCCCCAGCATTTT,CASSLAKNQPQHF
TRBV28,TRBD1,TRBJ1-1,once,TGTGCCAGCAGATCGGGACAGTTCACTGAAGCTTTCTTT,CASRSGQFTEAFF
TRBV6-2/TRBV6-3,-,TRBJ2-5,-,TGTGCCAGCAGTTCCACTAGAATGGGGGAGACCCAGTACTTC,CASSSTRMGETQYF
TRBV7-8,-,TRBJ2-1,-,TGTGCCAGCAGCATCTGGACACTTTGGGGCAATGAGCAGTTCTTC,CASSIWTLWGNEQFF
TRBV7-2,-,TRBJ1-2,-,TGTGCCAGCAGCTTAGGAGTCAACTATGGCTACACCTTC,CASSLGVNYGYTF
TRBV13,-,TRBJ1-2,few,TGTGCCAGCAGCTATGGGGGCAGGGTGAACTATGGCTACACCTTC,CASSYGGRVNYGYTF